This T cell receptor beta chain came from a study of radiotherapy plus CTLA-4 blockade in lung cancer. For the study at large: There were objective responses in around 18% of patients, and roughly 32% had disease control.

Broader study findings: Expansion of tumor-derived TCR clones was observed in blood after radiotherapy plus ipilimumab. Early shifts in blood T cell clones, with interferon-beta, reportedly predicted response best.

Sequencing used immunoSEQ multiplex PCR; TCRdb keeps in-frame clones, though not all of them. The sample includes 70,000 to 90,000 clones, roughly 86% seen only once; the top ten take around 0.85%. The CDR3 spans 17 residues. J lost 2 bases, V lost 3 bases, and 9 bases had no gene match. Germline lookup yields CDR1 SGDLS and CDR2 YYNGEE. About this clone: Its antigen is currently unknown.

This material consisted of peripheral blood, taken from a patient treated with radiotherapy plus ipilimumab. This chain joins TRBV9 and TRBJ2-3; 10 bases agree with TRBD2. The sequence derives from a human donor with non-small cell lung cancer who had stable disease on radiotherapy plus ipilimumab. CDR3 DNA: TGTGCCAGCAGCGGGCCCCGCCTAGCGGGGGTCACAGATACGCAGTATTTT. It codes for CASSGPRLAGVTDTQYF.